A selection of T cell receptor beta chains follows, all from one sample in a study of T cell changes during pregnancy in multiple sclerosis. Generated by immunoSEQ multiplex PCR, the TCRdb table keeps only in-frame clones and is missing some. The sample lists some 100,000 clones, approximately 90% occurring once. The sample here was peripheral blood, taken after pregnancy. The source of these receptors is a female donor with multiple sclerosis, enrolled in a pregnancy study. Each CDR3 is given with its conserved first and last residue. The D gene is left open where the match is weak. Clone size is shown for a subset of rows, as once, few, many or a class of expanded clone.

cdr3_nt cdr3_aa j_call d_call clone_size v_call
TGTGCTAGTGGTTTGAGCGGGGACAATGAGCAGTTCTTC CASGLSGDNEQFF TRBJ2-1 TRBD2 NA TRBV12-5
TGTGCCAGCAGTGTCAAAAAACTGTTTTTT CASSVKKLFF TRBJ1-4 NA NA TRBV2
TGTGCCTGGGATCTCAGTTGGGACAGGGGTGAGCCTGGCTACACCTTC CAWDLSWDRGEPGYTF TRBJ1-2 TRBD1 NA TRBV30
TGTGCCTGGAGCGTCCGGACTGTAGGCGGGGAGCTGTTTTTT CAWSVRTVGGELFF TRBJ2-2 NA NA TRBV30
TGTGCCAGCAGCCCCTCCGGGGGGAGCCATGGCTACACCTTC CASSPSGGSHGYTF TRBJ1-2 NA NA TRBV7-9
TGTGCCACCAGCAGGGGGGACAGGGGGGGCGCAGATACGCAGTATTTT CATSRGDRGGADTQYF TRBJ2-3 TRBD1 NA TRBV15
TGTGCCAGCAGTTTGCGGATCGTAACCTACGAGCAGTACTTC CASSLRIVTYEQYF TRBJ2-7 NA NA TRBV28
TGCGCCAGCAGTGGCTTCCTCTCGGTCGGCGAGCAGTACTTC CASSGFLSVGEQYF TRBJ2-7 NA NA TRBV10-2
TGTGCCAGCTCATCCCCGACAGACGATCATAATTCACCCCTCCACTTT CASSSPTDDHNSPLHF TRBJ1-6 NA NA TRBV18
TGTGCCAGCAGTGAAAGCTGGGGAGGCTATGGCTACACCTTC CASSESWGGYGYTF TRBJ1-2 NA NA TRBV27
TGTGCCAGCAGCTTAAGCCCCGGGAGCTCCTACGAGCAGTACTTC CASSLSPGSSYEQYF TRBJ2-7 NA NA TRBV7-9
TGTGCCAGCAGCTTGGCGGCACTCCTCGGGGGTGGCTACACCTTC CASSLAALLGGGYTF TRBJ1-2 NA NA TRBV5-8
TGTGCCAGCAGCTTAGGGGGGGCGACAGGGTTAAACACTGAAGCTTTCTTT CASSLGGATGLNTEAFF TRBJ1-1 TRBD1 NA TRBV7-9
TGTGCCACACGAGGGGCTAGCGGGTACGACGAGCAGTACTTC CATRGASGYDEQYF TRBJ2-7 TRBD2 NA TRBV28
TGTGCCAGCAGTTATAGGGGGCGGGAGACCCAGTACTTC CASSYRGRETQYF TRBJ2-5 TRBD1 NA TRBV6-5
TGTGCCAGCAGTGAATCGAGGGGGAGTAGCAATTCACCCCTCCACTTT CASSESRGSSNSPLHF TRBJ1-6 NA NA TRBV2
TGTGCCAGCAGCGACACTAGTATCGCTGAGCAGTTCTTC CASSDTSIAEQFF TRBJ2-1 NA NA TRBV7-9
TGTGCCAGCAGTTTTCCGGGACAGGGTTACGAGCAGTACTTC CASSFPGQGYEQYF TRBJ2-7 TRBD1 NA TRBV6-5
TGTGCCAGCAGCGGAGGGACTAGCCCCTACAATGAGCAGTTCTTC CASSGGTSPYNEQFF TRBJ2-1 TRBD2 NA TRBV9
TGCGCCAGCAGCCAAGAAGTAGCGGGGGGTTCTATGTACACCGGGGAGCTGTTTTTT CASSQEVAGGSMYTGELFF TRBJ2-2 TRBD2 NA TRBV4-3
TGTGCCAGCACCCCGGCGGACACTCCGAACACTGAAGCTTTCTTT CASTPADTPNTEAFF TRBJ1-1 NA many TRBV6-6
TGTGCTAGTGGTCTCACCCTTAGTATCAATGAGCAGTTCTTC CASGLTLSINEQFF TRBJ2-1 NA NA TRBV12-5
TGCGCCAGCAGTTCAGTACTAACCTACAATGAGCAGTTCTTC CASSSVLTYNEQFF TRBJ2-1 NA NA TRBV10-1
TGTGCCAGCAGTTACCGACGACAGGTCCCTAACTATGGCTACACCTTC CASSYRRQVPNYGYTF TRBJ1-2 NA once TRBV6-6
TGTGCCAGCAGCTGGGGACTAGCGGGGGGAATTTCCTCCGAGCAGTACTTC CASSWGLAGGISSEQYF TRBJ2-7 TRBD2 NA TRBV5-4
TGTGCCAGCTCCGGGCAGGGGATTTTCGAGCAGTACTTC CASSGQGIFEQYF TRBJ2-7 NA NA TRBV18
TGTGCCACCAGCAGACCCGGGACTAGCGGGTCAAATGAGCAGTTCTTC CATSRPGTSGSNEQFF TRBJ2-1 TRBD2 NA TRBV15
TGTGCCAGCAGTCAAGACAGGGCAGGGTGGTACAATGAGCAGTTCTTC CASSQDRAGWYNEQFF TRBJ2-1 TRBD1 once TRBV28
TGCGCCAGCAGTCCATTGTTGGGACAGCCATCTTCACCCCTCCACTTT CASSPLLGQPSSPLHF TRBJ1-6 TRBD1 few TRBV23-1
TGCGCCAGCAGCCAAGATCTACAGGGTTGGACCCAGTACTTC CASSQDLQGWTQYF TRBJ2-5 NA once TRBV4-1
TGTGCCATCAGTGATCCCTTAGCCAAAAACATTCAGTACTTC CAISDPLAKNIQYF TRBJ2-4 NA NA TRBV10-3
TGTGCCAGCAGCTTGACAGGGGTAAGCAATCAGCCCCAGCATTTT CASSLTGVSNQPQHF TRBJ1-5 TRBD1 NA TRBV5-6
TGCGCCAGCAGCCAAAATTTGGCGGGGGAGGGGACCCAGTACTTC CASSQNLAGEGTQYF TRBJ2-5 TRBD2 NA TRBV4-1
TGTGCCAGCAGTTACTCGGCCGTATCTGGAAACACCATATATTTT CASSYSAVSGNTIYF TRBJ1-3 NA NA TRBV6-5
TGTGCCAGCAGCTTAGGCCTTTTACAGCTCACCGGGGAGCTGTTTTTT CASSLGLLQLTGELFF TRBJ2-2 NA NA TRBV13
TGCAGTGCCGGACTAGCGCGGGAGCAGTACTTC CSAGLAREQYF TRBJ2-7 TRBD2 NA TRBV20-1
TGTGCCAGCAGCTTAGACGGGGTGGTGCAGTACTTC CASSLDGVVQYF TRBJ2-7 NA NA TRBV7-2
TGTGCCAGCAGCCCACTAGCGGGGGGAGGGACAGATACGCAGTATTTT CASSPLAGGGTDTQYF TRBJ2-3 TRBD2 once TRBV7-2
TGTGCCAGCACAGGACAGACGAACACTGAAGCTTTCTTT CASTGQTNTEAFF TRBJ1-1 NA once TRBV2
TGCGCCAGCAGTCCGACCGGGACAGCTTACAATGAGCAGTTCTTC CASSPTGTAYNEQFF TRBJ2-1 TRBD1 NA TRBV5-1